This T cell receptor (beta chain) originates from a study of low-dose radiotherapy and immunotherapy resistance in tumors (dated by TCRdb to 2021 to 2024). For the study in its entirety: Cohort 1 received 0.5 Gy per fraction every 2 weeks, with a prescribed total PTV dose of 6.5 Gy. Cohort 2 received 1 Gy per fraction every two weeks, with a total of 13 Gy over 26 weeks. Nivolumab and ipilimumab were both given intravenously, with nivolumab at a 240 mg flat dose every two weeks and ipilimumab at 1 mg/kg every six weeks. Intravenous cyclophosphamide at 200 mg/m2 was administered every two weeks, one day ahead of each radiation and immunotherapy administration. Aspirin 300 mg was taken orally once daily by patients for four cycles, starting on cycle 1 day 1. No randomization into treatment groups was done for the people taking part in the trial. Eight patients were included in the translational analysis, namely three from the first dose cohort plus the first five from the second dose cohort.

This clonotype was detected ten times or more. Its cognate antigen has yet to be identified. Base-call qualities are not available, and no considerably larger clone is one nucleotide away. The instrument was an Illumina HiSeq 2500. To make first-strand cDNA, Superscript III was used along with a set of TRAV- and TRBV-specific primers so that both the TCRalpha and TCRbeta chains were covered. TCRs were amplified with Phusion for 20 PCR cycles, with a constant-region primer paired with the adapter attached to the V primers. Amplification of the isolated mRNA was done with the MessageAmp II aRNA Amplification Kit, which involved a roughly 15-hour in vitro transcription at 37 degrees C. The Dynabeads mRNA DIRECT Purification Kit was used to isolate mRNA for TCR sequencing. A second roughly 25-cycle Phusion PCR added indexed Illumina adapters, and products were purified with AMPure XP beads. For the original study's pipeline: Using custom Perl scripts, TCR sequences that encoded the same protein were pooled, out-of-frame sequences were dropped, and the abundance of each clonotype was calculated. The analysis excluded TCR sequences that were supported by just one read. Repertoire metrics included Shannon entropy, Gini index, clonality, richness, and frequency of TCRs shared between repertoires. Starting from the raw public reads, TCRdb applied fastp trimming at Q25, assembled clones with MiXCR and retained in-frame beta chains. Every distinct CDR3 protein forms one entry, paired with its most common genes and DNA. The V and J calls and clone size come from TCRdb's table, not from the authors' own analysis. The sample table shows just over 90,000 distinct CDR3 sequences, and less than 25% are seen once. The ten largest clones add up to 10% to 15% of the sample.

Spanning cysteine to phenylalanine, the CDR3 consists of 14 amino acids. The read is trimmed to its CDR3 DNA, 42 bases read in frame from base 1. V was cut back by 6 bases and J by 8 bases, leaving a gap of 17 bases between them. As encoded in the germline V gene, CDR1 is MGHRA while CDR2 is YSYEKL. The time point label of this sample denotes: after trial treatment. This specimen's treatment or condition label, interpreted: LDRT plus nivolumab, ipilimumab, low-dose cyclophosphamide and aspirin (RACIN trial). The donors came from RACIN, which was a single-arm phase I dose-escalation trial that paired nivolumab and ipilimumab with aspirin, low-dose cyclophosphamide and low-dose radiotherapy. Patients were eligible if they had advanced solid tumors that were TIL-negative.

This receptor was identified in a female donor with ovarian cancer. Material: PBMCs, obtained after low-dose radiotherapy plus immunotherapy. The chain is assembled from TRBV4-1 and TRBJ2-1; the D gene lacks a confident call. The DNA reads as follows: TGCGCCAGCAGTCCTGGGTGGGGAATAGATGAGCAGTTCTTC. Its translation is CASSPGWGIDEQFF.